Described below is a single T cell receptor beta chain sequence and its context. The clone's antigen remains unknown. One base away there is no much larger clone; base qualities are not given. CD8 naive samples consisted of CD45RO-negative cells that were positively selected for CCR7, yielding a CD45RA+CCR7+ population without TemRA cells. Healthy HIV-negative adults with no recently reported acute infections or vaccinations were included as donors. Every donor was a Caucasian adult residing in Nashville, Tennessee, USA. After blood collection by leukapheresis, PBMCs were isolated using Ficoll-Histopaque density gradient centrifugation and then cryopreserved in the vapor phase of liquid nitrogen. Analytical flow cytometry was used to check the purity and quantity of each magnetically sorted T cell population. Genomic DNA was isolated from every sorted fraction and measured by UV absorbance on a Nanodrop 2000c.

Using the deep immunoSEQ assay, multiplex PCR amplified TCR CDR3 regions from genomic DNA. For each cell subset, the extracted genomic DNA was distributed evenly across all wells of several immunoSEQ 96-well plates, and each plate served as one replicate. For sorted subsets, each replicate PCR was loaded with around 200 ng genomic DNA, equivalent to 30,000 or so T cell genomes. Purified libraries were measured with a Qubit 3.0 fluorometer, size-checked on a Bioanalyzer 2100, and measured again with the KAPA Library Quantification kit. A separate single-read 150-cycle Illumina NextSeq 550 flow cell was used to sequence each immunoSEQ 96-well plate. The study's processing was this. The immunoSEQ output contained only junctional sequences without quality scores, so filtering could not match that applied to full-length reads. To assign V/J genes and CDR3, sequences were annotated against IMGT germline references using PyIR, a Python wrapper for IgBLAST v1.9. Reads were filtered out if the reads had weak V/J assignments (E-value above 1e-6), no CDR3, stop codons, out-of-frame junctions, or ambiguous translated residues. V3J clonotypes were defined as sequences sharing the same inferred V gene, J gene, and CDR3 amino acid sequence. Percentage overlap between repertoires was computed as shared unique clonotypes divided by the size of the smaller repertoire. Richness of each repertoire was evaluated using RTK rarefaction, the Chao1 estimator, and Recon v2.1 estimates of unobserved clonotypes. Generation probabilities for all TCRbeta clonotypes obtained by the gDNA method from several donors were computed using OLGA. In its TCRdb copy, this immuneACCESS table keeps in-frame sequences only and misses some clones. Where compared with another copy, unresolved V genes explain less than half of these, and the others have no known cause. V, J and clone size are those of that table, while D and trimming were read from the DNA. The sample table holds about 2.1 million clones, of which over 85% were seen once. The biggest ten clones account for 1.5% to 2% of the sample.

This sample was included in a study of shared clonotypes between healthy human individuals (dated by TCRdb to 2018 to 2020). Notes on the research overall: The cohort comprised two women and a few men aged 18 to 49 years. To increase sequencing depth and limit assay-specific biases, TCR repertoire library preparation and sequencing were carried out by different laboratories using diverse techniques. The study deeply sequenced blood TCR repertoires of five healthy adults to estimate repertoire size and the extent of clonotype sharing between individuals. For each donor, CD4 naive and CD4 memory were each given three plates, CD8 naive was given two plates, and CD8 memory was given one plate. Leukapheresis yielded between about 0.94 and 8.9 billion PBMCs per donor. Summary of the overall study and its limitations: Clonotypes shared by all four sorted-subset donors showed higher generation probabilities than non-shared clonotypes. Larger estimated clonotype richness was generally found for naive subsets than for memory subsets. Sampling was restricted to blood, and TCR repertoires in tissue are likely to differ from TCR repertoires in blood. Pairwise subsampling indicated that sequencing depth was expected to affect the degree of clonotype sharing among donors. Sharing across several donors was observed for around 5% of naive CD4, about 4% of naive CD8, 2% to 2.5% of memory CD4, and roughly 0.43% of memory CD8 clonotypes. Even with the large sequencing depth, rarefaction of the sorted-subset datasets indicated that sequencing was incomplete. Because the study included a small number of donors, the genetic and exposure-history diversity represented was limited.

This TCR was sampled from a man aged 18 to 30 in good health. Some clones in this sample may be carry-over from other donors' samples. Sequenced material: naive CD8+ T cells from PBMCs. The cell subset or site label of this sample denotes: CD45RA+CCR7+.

Here is the DNA: TGTGCCAGCAGCCCCGACAATAGCAATCAGCCCCAGCATTTT. Protein translation: CASSPDNSNQPQHF. The rearrangement joined TRBV7-8 to TRBJ1-5; no D gene call is confident. V is shortened by 5 bases, J by 0 bases, and the region joining them spans 8 bases. The CDR3 goes from the cysteine to the phenylalanine over 14 residues. The only DNA kept is the CDR3, 42 bases in frame from the first base. The germline V gene specifies SGHVS as CDR1 and FQNEAQ as CDR2.